This T cell receptor beta chain was captured by sequencing in a study of beta chain features in type 1 diabetes (dated by TCRdb to about 2018). As for the study more broadly: Mean age, gender distribution, total cell number and subset yield did not differ between patients and healthy donors. A total of over 90,000,000 sorted cells were examined across all samples, and a strong correlation was observed between cell number per subset and RNA yield. In the study, recently diagnosed type 1 diabetes patients and matched healthy donors were compared on the TCRB repertoires of their sorted circulating CD4+ T cell subsets. Regulatory and stem cell-like memory subsets were isolated from only 8 patients and roughly 8 healthy donors, whereas naive and central memory subsets came from all 30 or so donors. The full study reports these points: Sequencing cDNA rather than genomic DNA could over-represent highly expressing activated cells, although activation and CD3 levels did not differ between groups. PCR may preferentially amplify shorter templates, but because patient and control samples were amplified and corrected together, any resulting skew would affect both groups equally. A moderate but significant shortening of TCRB CDR3 length was observed in type 1 diabetes patients in all four CD4+ subsets. At VDJ recombination sites, type 1 diabetes patients had fewer insertions and more deleted nucleotides, which implies abnormalities in thymic rearrangement. Only small numbers of individuals were included in the HLA sub-analyses, which left unresolved whether HLA type had any influence on TCRB rearrangement. The naive, central memory and regulatory TCRB repertoires appeared to resemble one another more closely among patients than among healthy donors.

Measured from the cysteine to the phenylalanine, the CDR3 is 16 residues long. Kept here is only the CDR3 DNA, which spans 48 bases and is read in frame from base 1. The CDR1 and CDR2 encoded by the germline V gene (reference sequence) are GTSNPN and SVGIG. For this chain, trimming is 2 bases at the V end and 1 base at the J end, and the number of junction bases without a gene match is 5. A single peripheral blood draw of roughly 0.11 L on average was collected from each donor into heparinised tubes. A BD FACSAria II was used to sort naive, central memory, regulatory and stem cell-like memory CD4+ T cells with a panel that included CD45RO, CCR7, CD25, CD127, CD95 and CD27. All sorted populations exceeded 95% purity. PBMCs were isolated right away by Lymphoprep density gradient centrifugation and were stained directly, without culture. To minimize batch effects, samples were stained and sorted in pairs, one healthy donor with one patient per experiment.

All of the isolated RNA was reverse transcribed with the High Capacity cDNA Reverse Transcription Kit, so expressed TCRB transcripts were sequenced. Deep immunoSEQ sequencing was applied to naive, central memory and regulatory T cell samples, giving an average of about 3.57 million total reads per sample. Sorted cells were lysed in RLT buffer and RNA was extracted with DNase-treated RNeasy Micro or Mini kits, depending on cell number. To prevent cross-contamination, every cell subset was processed on its own, while patient and healthy donor samples were processed together. TCRB sequences were amplified from cDNA with the immunoSEQ multiplex PCR, producing 87-bp fragments spanning the CDR3 region. Sequencing of the amplicons was performed on the Illumina HiSeq platform. On the study's bioinformatics: PCR bias was corrected computationally using synthetic template baselines, and reads within Hamming distance 2 were collapsed, with unmergeable singletons discarded. Reads were aligned to IMGT to assign V, D and J genes, CDR3 length, and insertions or deletions at six rearrangement sites. Clonotype counts were normalized to sorted cell number within each subset before computing true diversity and Gini coefficients with the tcR R package. The overlap coefficient, calculated on TCRB nucleotide sequences, was used to quantify repertoire sharing. Out-of-frame TCRB sequences from naive cells were analyzed as a proxy for the pre-selection repertoire. Held by TCRdb, this immuneACCESS table contains in-frame sequences only and omits some clones. Under half of the omission traces to an unresolved V gene where checked; the cause of the rest is unknown. V and J calls and clone size are copied from that table; D and trimming were computed from the DNA. The sample has around 650,000 clones on record, approximately 13% of them singletons. The ten largest clones represent around 0.12% of the sample.

There are a few counts of this clone. Its antigen is currently not known. Per-base quality was not reported, and no clone a single base away is much larger than it. Sequencing was done on a sample of naive CD4+ T cells from blood. The meaning of the sample's cell subset or site label: true naive CD4+ T cells. The chain is made from TRBV30 and TRBJ2-6; 7 central bases correspond to TRBD1. The source of this sequence is a man aged 25 to 40 with type 1 diabetes. CDR3 reads: CAWSLTGYSGANVLTF. The DNA sequence is as follows: TGTGCCTGGAGTTTGACAGGGTATTCTGGGGCCAACGTCCTGACTTTC.